A selection of T cell receptor beta chains follows, all from one sample in a study of cytomegalovirus exposure and HLA in healthy donors. Using immunoSEQ multiplex PCR, the repertoire was profiled, and TCRdb retains in-frame clones only, with some absent. This table holds 95,000 to 150,000 clones, about two thirds found once. The sequencing sample was made of PBMCs. These receptors all stem from a man younger than 45 in good health and CMV-seronegative. CDR3s include the opening cysteine and the closing phenylalanine or tryptophan. The D gene is left open where the match is weak. Rows may omit the clone size; those that give it use once, few, many or a size class.

cdr3_nt: TGTGCCAGCACCGATGGGCTACTCTACGAGCAGTACTTC
cdr3_aa: CASTDGLLYEQYF
clone_size: -
j_call: TRBJ2-7
v_call: TRBV2
d_call: -

cdr3_nt: TGTGCCTGGAGAGGGGGCTTGGGGTCACCCCTCCACTTT
cdr3_aa: CAWRGGLGSPLHF
clone_size: -
j_call: TRBJ1-6
v_call: TRBV30
d_call: TRBD1

cdr3_nt: TGTGCCAGCAGTTACTCCTCAAGGGGGGGGATAGCCCTCCACTTT
cdr3_aa: CASSYSSRGGIALHF
clone_size: -
j_call: TRBJ1-6
v_call: TRBV6-5
d_call: -

cdr3_nt: TGTGCCAGCAGCCCGGGACAGGGTAGGGACATTCAGTACTTC
cdr3_aa: CASSPGQGRDIQYF
clone_size: -
j_call: TRBJ2-4
v_call: TRBV5-6
d_call: TRBD1

cdr3_nt: TGTGCCAGCAGCGCCGCAGATACGCAGTATTTT
cdr3_aa: CASSAADTQYF
clone_size: -
j_call: TRBJ2-3
v_call: TRBV9
d_call: -

cdr3_nt: TGCGCCAGCAGCCTGCTTCTGGCGGGGGGGCCCGATACGCAGTATTTT
cdr3_aa: CASSLLLAGGPDTQYF
clone_size: -
j_call: TRBJ2-3
v_call: TRBV5-1
d_call: TRBD2

cdr3_nt: TGTGCCAGCTCACCACGGAGGGGCCTAAGCTCCTACGAGCAGTACTTC
cdr3_aa: CASSPRRGLSSYEQYF
clone_size: -
j_call: TRBJ2-7
v_call: TRBV18
d_call: -

cdr3_nt: TGTGCCAGCAGTGGGGAGGGGATGGTGAACACTGAAGCTTTCTTT
cdr3_aa: CASSGEGMVNTEAFF
clone_size: -
j_call: TRBJ1-1
v_call: TRBV2
d_call: -

cdr3_nt: TGTGCCAGCACCGCACTATCAGCGGGCAATGAGCAGTTCTTC
cdr3_aa: CASTALSAGNEQFF
clone_size: few
j_call: TRBJ2-1
v_call: TRBV6-6
d_call: -

cdr3_nt: TGTGCCAGCAGCAGGGACAGGGACTACAATGAGCAGTTCTTC
cdr3_aa: CASSRDRDYNEQFF
clone_size: few
j_call: TRBJ2-1
v_call: TRBV7-3
d_call: TRBD1

cdr3_nt: TGTGCCAGCAGCGGGACAATCTACGAGCAGTACTTC
cdr3_aa: CASSGTIYEQYF
clone_size: once
j_call: TRBJ2-7
v_call: TRBV6-1
d_call: -

cdr3_nt: TGTGCCAGCAGCGTCCGGGACTCCTATGGCTACACCTTC
cdr3_aa: CASSVRDSYGYTF
clone_size: -
j_call: TRBJ1-2
v_call: TRBV9
d_call: -

cdr3_nt: TGTGCCAGCAGTCTTATTAACACCGGGGAGCTGTTTTTT
cdr3_aa: CASSLINTGELFF
clone_size: once
j_call: TRBJ2-2
v_call: TRBV28
d_call: -

cdr3_nt: TGCGCCAGCAGCTTGGGGACAAACACTGAAGCTTTCTTT
cdr3_aa: CASSLGTNTEAFF
clone_size: -
j_call: TRBJ1-1
v_call: TRBV5-1
d_call: -

cdr3_nt: TGTGCCAGCGCAGGTTCTGGCAATCAGCCCCAGCATTTT
cdr3_aa: CASAGSGNQPQHF
clone_size: -
j_call: TRBJ1-5
v_call: TRBV6-1
d_call: -

cdr3_nt: TGTGCCAGCAGTTGGACAGCGAGCTCCTACAATGAGCAGTTCTTC
cdr3_aa: CASSWTASSYNEQFF
clone_size: -
j_call: TRBJ2-1
v_call: TRBV6-1
d_call: -

cdr3_nt: TGCAGCGTTGGGACAAAAGCTGGTCAGCCCCAGCATTTT
cdr3_aa: CSVGTKAGQPQHF
clone_size: few
j_call: TRBJ1-5
v_call: TRBV29-1
d_call: -

cdr3_nt: TGTGCCAGTAGGGGTTTGGGGGGGCATGAGCAGTTCTTC
cdr3_aa: CASRGLGGHEQFF
clone_size: -
j_call: TRBJ2-1
v_call: TRBV19
d_call: -

cdr3_nt: TGCGCCAGCCTGCCCACTGGACAGGGTGGAACAGATACGCAGTATTTT
cdr3_aa: CASLPTGQGGTDTQYF
clone_size: -
j_call: TRBJ2-3
v_call: TRBV5-1
d_call: TRBD1

cdr3_nt: TGTGCCAGCAGCCAGACGACCGGGCAGGGCAACACCTTC
cdr3_aa: CASSQTTGQGNTF
clone_size: -
j_call: TRBJ1-2
v_call: TRBV16
d_call: -

cdr3_nt: TGTGCCAGCAGTGAAGCGGCGGGCTATGGCTACACCTTC
cdr3_aa: CASSEAAGYGYTF
clone_size: -
j_call: TRBJ1-2
v_call: TRBV6-1
d_call: -

cdr3_nt: TGTGCCAGCAGTGGTAGCGGGGACACAGATACGCAGTATTTT
cdr3_aa: CASSGSGDTDTQYF
clone_size: few
j_call: TRBJ2-3
v_call: TRBV6-1
d_call: TRBD2